The subject of this entry is one T cell receptor beta chain. This specimen belongs to a study of blood T cell repertoires in COVID-19. Study overall: The origin of the acute and convalescent COVID-19 samples was the United States, Italy and Spain. Nucleic acid was either cDNA or gDNA, and it came from T cells, B-cell-depleted T cells, or PBMCs.

Authors' processing steps: Amplification of reference gene primers provided the estimated nucleated cell counts. The assay was immunoSEQ multiplex PCR, and TCRdb's table has in-frame clones only and misses some. Clonal size and the V and J genes are those of that table, whereas D and trimming came from the DNA. The table records about half a million clones, 80% to 90% of them present only once. J gave up 3 bases and V 5 bases, and 4 bases lay outside the gene matches. This CDR3 region has 14 residues. Germline V CDR1 and CDR2: SGHVS, FNYEAQ. This TCR came from a human donor in a cohort sampled during active COVID-19. Sequenced: peripheral blood. The V gene is TRBV7-6, the J gene TRBJ1-5; 7 bases are shared with TRBD1. The DNA of the CDR3 is TGTGCCAGCAGCCCCGACAGGGACAATCAGCCCCAGCATTTT. This codes for CASSPDRDNQPQHF.